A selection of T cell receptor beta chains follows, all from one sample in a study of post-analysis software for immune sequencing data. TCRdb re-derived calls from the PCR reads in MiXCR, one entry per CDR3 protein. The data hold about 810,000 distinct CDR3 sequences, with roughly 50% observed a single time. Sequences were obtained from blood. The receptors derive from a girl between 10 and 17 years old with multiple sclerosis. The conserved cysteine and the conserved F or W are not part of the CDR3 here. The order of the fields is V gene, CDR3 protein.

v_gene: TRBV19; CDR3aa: ASSVIPGTEQF
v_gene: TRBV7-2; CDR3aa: ASSLGVGIYEQY
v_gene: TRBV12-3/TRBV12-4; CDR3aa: ASSPSSSEQY
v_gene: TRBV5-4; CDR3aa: ASRVRGSDTQY
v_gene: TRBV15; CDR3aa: ATASRACIGVNTEAF
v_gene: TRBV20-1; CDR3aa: SARRDSREEQY
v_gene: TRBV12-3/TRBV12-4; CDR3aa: ASSPPPGTTNEKLF
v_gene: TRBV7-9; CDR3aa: ASTQNRASGRLEQF
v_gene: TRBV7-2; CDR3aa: ASSRRPPAGGYSSTDTQY
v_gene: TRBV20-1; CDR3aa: SASSGLAREQY
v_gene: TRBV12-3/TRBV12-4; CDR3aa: ASSLVRGAAQPQH
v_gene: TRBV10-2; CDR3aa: ASSQSGGRHQPQH
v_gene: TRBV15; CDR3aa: ATSREGLAGAYEQY
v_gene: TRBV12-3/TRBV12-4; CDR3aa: ASRDTGATEAF
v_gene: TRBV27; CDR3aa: ASSFRSGQVPTYEQY
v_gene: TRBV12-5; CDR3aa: ASGSPGYQETQY
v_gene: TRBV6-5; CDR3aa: ASSYFGTSGETQY
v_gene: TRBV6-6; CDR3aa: ASSYVRRQETQY
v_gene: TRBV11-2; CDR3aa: ASTSDNYEQY
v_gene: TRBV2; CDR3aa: ASSAMLAAYNEQF
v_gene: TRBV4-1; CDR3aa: ASSQGIRGYNEKLF
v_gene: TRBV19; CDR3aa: ASSPRTGGDVRRNQPQH
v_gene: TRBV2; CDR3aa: ASSREDQPQH
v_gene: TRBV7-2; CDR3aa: ASSFPGLAGGPRETQY
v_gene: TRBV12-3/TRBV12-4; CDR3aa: ASSLWRPANYGYT
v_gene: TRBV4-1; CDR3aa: ASSQEDRQETQY
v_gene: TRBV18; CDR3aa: ASSSKAKVTQY
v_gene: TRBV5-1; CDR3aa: ASATGANYGYT
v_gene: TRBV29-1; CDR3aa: SGGGVLSYEQY
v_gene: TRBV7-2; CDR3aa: ASSLVDTQY
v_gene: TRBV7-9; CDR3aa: ASSLFSGTSGREDTQY
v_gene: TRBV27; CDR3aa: ASSPTRSSPLH
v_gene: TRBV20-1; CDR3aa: SAMRLTETQY
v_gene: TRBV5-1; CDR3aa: ASSLAPTSGEQF
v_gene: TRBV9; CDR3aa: ASSTLAGASYEQY
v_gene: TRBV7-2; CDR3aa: ASSPTAANEKLF
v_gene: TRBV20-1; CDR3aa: SARTLAGGTETQY
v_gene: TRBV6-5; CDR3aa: ASSYAGVGQVETQY
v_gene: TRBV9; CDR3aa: ASSHVAPFGNEQF
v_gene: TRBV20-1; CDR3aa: SAQSPLAGNSYEQY
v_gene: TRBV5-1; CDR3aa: ASSLYGHQDEQY
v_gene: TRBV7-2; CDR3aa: ASSQSWDEQF
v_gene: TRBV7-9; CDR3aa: ASSLAGPQGAYEQY
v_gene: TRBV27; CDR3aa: ASSLSTMTVTDTQY
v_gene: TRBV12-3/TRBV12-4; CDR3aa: ASRLGRYNEQF
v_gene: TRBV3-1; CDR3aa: ASSQVAGLSYEQY
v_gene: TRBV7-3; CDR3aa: ASSPLGKETDTQY